Following are 4 T cell receptor beta chains from one sample sequenced in a study of cytomegalovirus exposure and HLA in healthy donors. PCR involved 60 Vbeta and 13 Jbeta primers. Clones were read by immunoSEQ multiplex PCR, and TCRdb kept only the in-frame ones, dropping some. The data contain over 150,000 clones, 80% of them singletons. The sequencing input was PBMCs. These receptors were collected from a young man in good health and CMV-seropositive.

This rearrangement joins TRBV30 to TRBJ2-3; 10 bases are a match to TRBD2. This CDR3 has 15 amino acids. CDR1 and CDR2 from the germline V gene are GTSNPN and SVGIG (reference sequence). V lost 5 bases to trimming and J lost 7 bases; unmatched junction nucleotides: 12. CDR3: CAWVRTSGLGNTQYF. CDR3 coding DNA: TGTGCCTGGGTTAGGACTAGCGGATTAGGAAATACGCAGTATTTT. Using reference TRBV30 and TRBJ2-3 for the parts outside the CDR3, the full variable domain is SQTIHQWPATLVQPVGSPLSLECTVEGTSNPNLYWYRQAAGRGLQLLFYSVGIGQISSEVPQNLSASRPQDRQFILSSKKLLLSDSGFYLCAWVRTSGLGNTQYFGPGTRLTVL.

This chain joins TRBV29-1 and TRBJ2-1, with 7 bases identical to TRBD1. The CDR3 spans 18 residues. CDR1 SQVTM and CDR2 ANQGSEA come from the germline V gene. V lost 7 bases to trimming and J lost 1 base; unmatched junction nucleotides: 19. The CDR3 nucleotides read TGCAGCGCAGATGACCGGGACAGTTTAGCATCTTCCTACAATGAGCAGTTCTTC. Amino acid sequence: CSADDRDSLASSYNEQFF.

A single count supports this clone. V and J are TRBV2 and TRBJ1-1, with 9 bases aligning to TRBD1. Trimming cost V 1 base and J 4 bases; bases outside gene matches: 4. In germline, CDR1 is SNHLY, CDR2 FYNNEI. There are 15 residues in the CDR3. CDR3 region: CASSEGTGVGTEAFF. The DNA of the CDR3 is TGTGCCAGCAGTGAAGGGACAGGGGTCGGCACTGAAGCTTTCTTT.

In its sample, this clone was seen a few times. J is TRBJ1-5 and V is TRBV6-5; 8 bases are a match to TRBD1. The V gene end was trimmed by 2 bases and the J gene end by 0 bases; junction bases not matched to a gene: 0. CDR1 is MNHEY and CDR2 is SVGAGI in the germline V gene. The CDR3 loop spans 15 amino acids. Here the CDR3 reads CASSYGTGSNQPQHF. CDR3 nucleotide sequence: TGTGCCAGCAGTTACGGGACAGGTAGCAATCAGCCCCAGCATTTT.